This is a list of T cell receptor beta chains from one sample in a study of OX40 agonist ivuxolimab in advanced cancers. This table comes from immunoSEQ multiplex PCR, and its TCRdb copy is limited to in-frame clones, with some not included. The sample has about 69,000 clones, approximately 92% seen once. The sample consisted of CD4+ or CD8+ T cells sorted from blood, taken in a trial of the OX40 agonist ivuxolimab. The receptors stem from an adult with an advanced solid tumor such as melanoma, head and neck, liver or kidney cancer. The CDR3 runs from the conserved cysteine through the conserved F or W. Fields, in order: clone size, J gene, V gene, D gene, CDR3 length, CDR3 protein, CDR3 DNA. The D gene is left open where the match is weak. The listing skips clone size in some rows; elsewhere it reads once, few, many or a size class.

clone size: NA; J gene: TRBJ2-7; V gene: TRBV19; D gene: NA; CDR3 length: 13; CDR3 protein: CASRVDGSYEQYF; CDR3 DNA: TGTGCCAGTAGAGTCGACGGCTCCTACGAGCAGTACTTC
clone size: NA; J gene: TRBJ1-1; V gene: TRBV30; D gene: NA; CDR3 length: 13; CDR3 protein: CAWTGDGNTEAFF; CDR3 DNA: TGTGCCTGGACAGGGGATGGGAACACTGAAGCTTTCTTT
clone size: NA; J gene: TRBJ1-2; V gene: TRBV11-2; D gene: TRBD1; CDR3 length: 15; CDR3 protein: CASSSRTGVDYGYTF; CDR3 DNA: TGTGCCAGCAGCTCGCGGACAGGGGTCGACTATGGCTACACCTTC
clone size: few; J gene: TRBJ1-5; V gene: TRBV6-5; D gene: TRBD1; CDR3 length: 16; CDR3 protein: CASSYSQGDSNQPQHF; CDR3 DNA: TGTGCCAGCAGTTACTCGCAGGGGGATAGCAATCAGCCCCAGCATTTT
clone size: NA; J gene: TRBJ2-2; V gene: TRBV30; D gene: NA; CDR3 length: 17; CDR3 protein: CAWTPWDTGPNTGELFF; CDR3 DNA: TGTGCCTGGACGCCGTGGGACACCGGACCGAACACCGGGGAGCTGTTTTTT
clone size: NA; J gene: TRBJ1-6; V gene: TRBV27; D gene: NA; CDR3 length: 13; CDR3 protein: CASSFGSNSPLHF; CDR3 DNA: TGTGCCAGCAGTTTTGGCAGTAATTCACCCCTCCACTTT
clone size: NA; J gene: TRBJ2-7; V gene: TRBV5-6; D gene: TRBD2; CDR3 length: 14; CDR3 protein: CASDTGGLSDEQYF; CDR3 DNA: TGTGCCAGTGATACGGGGGGGCTCTCAGACGAGCAGTACTTC
clone size: NA; J gene: TRBJ2-1; V gene: TRBV19; D gene: NA; CDR3 length: 11; CDR3 protein: CASSVGNEQFF; CDR3 DNA: TGTGCCAGTAGTGTAGGTAATGAGCAGTTCTTC
clone size: NA; J gene: TRBJ1-1; V gene: TRBV7-9; D gene: NA; CDR3 length: 12; CDR3 protein: CASSLAGNEAFF; CDR3 DNA: TGTGCCAGCAGCTTAGCAGGGAATGAAGCTTTCTTT
clone size: NA; J gene: TRBJ2-1; V gene: TRBV19; D gene: NA; CDR3 length: 15; CDR3 protein: CASSIVALSGDEQFF; CDR3 DNA: TGTGCCAGTAGTATCGTGGCACTCAGTGGTGATGAGCAGTTCTTC
clone size: NA; J gene: TRBJ2-4; V gene: TRBV7-9; D gene: NA; CDR3 length: 14; CDR3 protein: CASSPPGAKNIQYF; CDR3 DNA: TGTGCCAGCAGCCCTCCGGGAGCCAAAAACATTCAGTACTTC
clone size: NA; J gene: TRBJ2-1; V gene: TRBV27; D gene: NA; CDR3 length: 15; CDR3 protein: CASSLGPRGFNEQFF; CDR3 DNA: TGTGCCAGCAGTTTAGGCCCAAGGGGATTCAATGAGCAGTTCTTC
clone size: NA; J gene: TRBJ2-7; V gene: TRBV7-2; D gene: NA; CDR3 length: 14; CDR3 protein: CASSLGASAYEQYF; CDR3 DNA: TGTGCCAGCAGCTTAGGTGCCAGCGCTTACGAGCAGTACTTC
clone size: once; J gene: TRBJ2-7; V gene: TRBV7-9; D gene: TRBD1; CDR3 length: 15; CDR3 protein: CASSSRTGPSYEQYF; CDR3 DNA: TGTGCCAGCAGCTCTAGGACAGGCCCATCCTACGAGCAGTACTTC
clone size: NA; J gene: TRBJ1-1; V gene: TRBV19; D gene: NA; CDR3 length: 13; CDR3 protein: CASTIMGGTEAFF; CDR3 DNA: TGTGCCAGTACCATAATGGGGGGCACTGAAGCTTTCTTT
clone size: once; J gene: TRBJ2-1; V gene: TRBV28; D gene: NA; CDR3 length: 15; CDR3 protein: CASSLRRGAYNEQFF; CDR3 DNA: TGTGCCAGCAGTTTACGCCGGGGGGCTTACAATGAGCAGTTCTTC
clone size: NA; J gene: TRBJ1-2; V gene: TRBV9; D gene: NA; CDR3 length: 11; CDR3 protein: CASSYGHIYTF; CDR3 DNA: TGTGCCAGCAGCTACGGGCATATCTACACCTTC
clone size: NA; J gene: TRBJ2-7; V gene: TRBV4-1; D gene: NA; CDR3 length: 14; CDR3 protein: CASSPGIGGYEQYF; CDR3 DNA: TGCGCCAGCAGCCCGGGGATAGGGGGCTACGAGCAGTACTTC
clone size: NA; J gene: TRBJ1-1; V gene: TRBV27; D gene: NA; CDR3 length: 13; CDR3 protein: CASSLWGNTEAFF; CDR3 DNA: TGTGCCAGCAGTTTGTGGGGTAACACTGAAGCTTTCTTT
clone size: NA; J gene: TRBJ1-5; V gene: TRBV7-9; D gene: TRBD1; CDR3 length: 16; CDR3 protein: CASSLGQGNGVQPQHF; CDR3 DNA: TGTGCCAGCAGCCTTGGACAGGGGAATGGGGTTCAGCCCCAGCATTTT
clone size: NA; J gene: TRBJ2-3; V gene: TRBV10-3; D gene: NA; CDR3 length: 14; CDR3 protein: CAISESPGTDTQYF; CDR3 DNA: TGTGCCATCAGTGAATCGCCTGGCACAGATACGCAGTATTTT
clone size: NA; J gene: TRBJ1-5; V gene: TRBV9; D gene: NA; CDR3 length: 17; CDR3 protein: CASSVKTAAYSNQPQHF; CDR3 DNA: TGTGCCAGCAGCGTAAAGACAGCTGCCTATAGCAATCAGCCCCAGCATTTT
clone size: NA; J gene: TRBJ2-7; V gene: TRBV6-5; D gene: NA; CDR3 length: 13; CDR3 protein: CASSYADSYEQYF; CDR3 DNA: TGTGCCAGCAGTTACGCGGACAGCTACGAGCAGTACTTC
clone size: NA; J gene: TRBJ2-7; V gene: TRBV4-3; D gene: TRBD2; CDR3 length: 17; CDR3 protein: CASSQELGGTSGYEQYF; CDR3 DNA: TGCGCCAGCAGCCAAGAGTTGGGCGGAACTAGCGGGTACGAGCAGTACTTC
clone size: NA; J gene: TRBJ2-2; V gene: TRBV29-1; D gene: NA; CDR3 length: 13; CDR3 protein: CSVESYRAGELFF; CDR3 DNA: TGCAGCGTTGAATCATACAGGGCCGGGGAGCTGTTTTTT
clone size: NA; J gene: TRBJ2-5; V gene: TRBV7-9; D gene: NA; CDR3 length: 12; CDR3 protein: CASSPLLETQYF; CDR3 DNA: TGTGCCAGCAGCCCCCTTTTAGAGACCCAATACTTC
clone size: NA; J gene: TRBJ2-7; V gene: TRBV5-6; D gene: NA; CDR3 length: 14; CDR3 protein: CASSLNQVTYEQYF; CDR3 DNA: TGTGCCAGCAGCTTGAATCAGGTTACCTACGAGCAGTACTTC
clone size: NA; J gene: TRBJ1-5; V gene: TRBV30; D gene: TRBD1; CDR3 length: 13; CDR3 protein: CAWKGQGIQPQHF; CDR3 DNA: TGTGCCTGGAAAGGACAGGGGATACAGCCCCAGCATTTT
clone size: once; J gene: TRBJ2-7; V gene: TRBV4-1; D gene: NA; CDR3 length: 14; CDR3 protein: CASSQVPFLNEQYF; CDR3 DNA: TGCGCCAGCAGCCAAGTTCCTTTTTTGAACGAGCAGTACTTC
clone size: NA; J gene: TRBJ2-6; V gene: TRBV7-9; D gene: TRBD2; CDR3 length: 18; CDR3 protein: CASSLGLAGGSGANVLTF; CDR3 DNA: TGTGCCAGCAGCTTAGGGCTAGCGGGGGGCTCTGGGGCCAACGTCCTGACTTTC
clone size: NA; J gene: TRBJ1-5; V gene: TRBV18; D gene: NA; CDR3 length: 14; CDR3 protein: CASSSETGYQPQHF; CDR3 DNA: TGTGCCAGCTCATCGGAGACAGGCTATCAGCCCCAGCATTTT
clone size: NA; J gene: TRBJ2-3; V gene: TRBV19; D gene: NA; CDR3 length: 16; CDR3 protein: CASSVYRAPRGDTQYF; CDR3 DNA: TGTGCCAGTAGTGTTTACCGGGCCCCAAGGGGGGATACGCAGTATTTT
clone size: NA; J gene: TRBJ2-3; V gene: TRBV5-6; D gene: TRBD2; CDR3 length: 18; CDR3 protein: CASSLGLAGGLDGDTQYF; CDR3 DNA: TGTGCCAGCAGCCTTGGACTAGCGGGAGGCCTAGACGGAGATACGCAGTATTTT
clone size: NA; J gene: TRBJ2-2; V gene: TRBV27; D gene: NA; CDR3 length: 20; CDR3 protein: CASSPLLPVTGPSNTGELFF; CDR3 DNA: TGTGCCAGCAGTCCCCTCCTCCCCGTGACAGGCCCCTCGAACACCGGGGAGCTGTTTTTT
clone size: NA; J gene: TRBJ2-1; V gene: TRBV6-5; D gene: TRBD1; CDR3 length: 16; CDR3 protein: CASSYEPGQGRNEQFF; CDR3 DNA: TGTGCCAGCAGTTACGAACCGGGACAGGGGCGGAATGAGCAGTTCTTC
clone size: NA; J gene: TRBJ2-7; V gene: TRBV13; D gene: TRBD1; CDR3 length: 15; CDR3 protein: CASSLGGTGAYEQYF; CDR3 DNA: TGTGCCAGCAGCTTAGGCGGGACAGGGGCCTACGAGCAGTACTTC
clone size: NA; J gene: TRBJ2-7; V gene: TRBV4-3; D gene: TRBD2; CDR3 length: 17; CDR3 protein: CASSQEVGTSGRYEQYF; CDR3 DNA: TGCGCCAGCAGCCAAGAGGTCGGGACTAGCGGGAGGTACGAGCAGTACTTC
clone size: NA; J gene: TRBJ2-1; V gene: TRBV19; D gene: NA; CDR3 length: 18; CDR3 protein: CASSYGWDPSRGYNEQFF; CDR3 DNA: TGTGCCAGTAGCTACGGATGGGACCCCTCACGAGGCTACAATGAGCAGTTCTTC
clone size: NA; J gene: TRBJ1-1; V gene: TRBV28; D gene: NA; CDR3 length: 15; CDR3 protein: CASSFRILMNTEAFF; CDR3 DNA: TGTGCCAGCAGTTTCCGGATACTCATGAACACTGAAGCTTTCTTT
clone size: NA; J gene: TRBJ2-1; V gene: TRBV7-2; D gene: NA; CDR3 length: 14; CDR3 protein: CASSLWGQINEQFF; CDR3 DNA: TGTGCCAGCAGCTTATGGGGCCAGATCAATGAGCAGTTCTTC
clone size: NA; J gene: TRBJ2-7; V gene: TRBV28; D gene: TRBD2; CDR3 length: 15; CDR3 protein: CASSSLGRSGDEQYF; CDR3 DNA: TGTGCCAGCAGTTCCCTTGGTCGAAGCGGGGACGAGCAGTACTTC
clone size: NA; J gene: TRBJ1-4; V gene: TRBV9; D gene: NA; CDR3 length: 15; CDR3 protein: CASSSGARVNEKLFF; CDR3 DNA: TGTGCCAGCAGCTCGGGGGCGCGGGTTAATGAAAAACTGTTTTTT
clone size: NA; J gene: TRBJ2-7; V gene: TRBV6-5; D gene: TRBD1; CDR3 length: 15; CDR3 protein: CASSPRQGAFYEQYF; CDR3 DNA: TGTGCCAGCAGCCCACGACAGGGGGCCTTTTACGAGCAGTACTTC
clone size: NA; J gene: TRBJ2-3; V gene: TRBV5-6; D gene: NA; CDR3 length: 14; CDR3 protein: CASSLEERTDTQYF; CDR3 DNA: TGTGCCAGCAGCTTGGAAGAGCGCACAGATACGCAGTATTTT
clone size: NA; J gene: TRBJ2-7; V gene: TRBV11-2; D gene: NA; CDR3 length: 13; CDR3 protein: CASSFSYSYEQYF; CDR3 DNA: TGTGCCAGCAGCTTCTCATACTCCTACGAGCAGTACTTC
clone size: NA; J gene: TRBJ2-5; V gene: TRBV5-6; D gene: TRBD2; CDR3 length: 18; CDR3 protein: CASSLNPIQTSLQETQYF; CDR3 DNA: TGTGCCAGCAGCTTGAACCCCATACAGACTAGCCTCCAAGAGACCCAGTACTTC
clone size: NA; J gene: TRBJ1-1; V gene: TRBV6-5; D gene: NA; CDR3 length: 13; CDR3 protein: CASRGLPNTEAFF; CDR3 DNA: TGTGCCAGCAGGGGACTTCCGAACACTGAAGCTTTCTTT
clone size: NA; J gene: TRBJ1-5; V gene: TRBV27; D gene: NA; CDR3 length: 14; CDR3 protein: CASSLSGSNQPQHF; CDR3 DNA: TGTGCCAGCAGTTTATCCGGAAGCAATCAGCCCCAGCATTTT
clone size: NA; J gene: TRBJ1-1; V gene: TRBV10-3; D gene: TRBD1; CDR3 length: 15; CDR3 protein: CAITQGQGANTEAFF; CDR3 DNA: TGTGCCATCACCCAGGGACAGGGGGCGAACACTGAAGCTTTCTTT
clone size: NA; J gene: TRBJ2-7; V gene: TRBV7-7; D gene: NA; CDR3 length: 15; CDR3 protein: CASSPGGPVPYEQYF; CDR3 DNA: TGTGCTAGCAGCCCCGGGGGGCCGGTCCCGTACGAGCAGTACTTC
clone size: NA; J gene: TRBJ2-5; V gene: TRBV7-9; D gene: TRBD1; CDR3 length: 15; CDR3 protein: CASSPPGQSQETQYF; CDR3 DNA: TGTGCCAGCAGCCCTCCGGGACAGAGCCAAGAGACCCAGTACTTC
clone size: NA; J gene: TRBJ2-2; V gene: TRBV14; D gene: NA; CDR3 length: 14; CDR3 protein: CASSQDQPTGELFF; CDR3 DNA: TGTGCCAGCAGCCAAGATCAACCCACCGGGGAGCTGTTTTTT